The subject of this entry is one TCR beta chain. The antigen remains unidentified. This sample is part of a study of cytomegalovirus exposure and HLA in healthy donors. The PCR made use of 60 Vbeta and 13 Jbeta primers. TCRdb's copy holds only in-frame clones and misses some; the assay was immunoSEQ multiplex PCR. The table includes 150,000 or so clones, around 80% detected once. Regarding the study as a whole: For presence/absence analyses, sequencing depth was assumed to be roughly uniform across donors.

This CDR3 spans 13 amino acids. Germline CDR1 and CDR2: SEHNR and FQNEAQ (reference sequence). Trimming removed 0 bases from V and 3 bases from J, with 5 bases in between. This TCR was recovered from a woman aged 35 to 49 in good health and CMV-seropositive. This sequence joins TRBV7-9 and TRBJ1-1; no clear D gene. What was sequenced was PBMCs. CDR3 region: CASSLATHTEAFF. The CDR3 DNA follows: TGTGCCAGCAGCTTAGCGACTCACACTGAAGCTTTCTTT.